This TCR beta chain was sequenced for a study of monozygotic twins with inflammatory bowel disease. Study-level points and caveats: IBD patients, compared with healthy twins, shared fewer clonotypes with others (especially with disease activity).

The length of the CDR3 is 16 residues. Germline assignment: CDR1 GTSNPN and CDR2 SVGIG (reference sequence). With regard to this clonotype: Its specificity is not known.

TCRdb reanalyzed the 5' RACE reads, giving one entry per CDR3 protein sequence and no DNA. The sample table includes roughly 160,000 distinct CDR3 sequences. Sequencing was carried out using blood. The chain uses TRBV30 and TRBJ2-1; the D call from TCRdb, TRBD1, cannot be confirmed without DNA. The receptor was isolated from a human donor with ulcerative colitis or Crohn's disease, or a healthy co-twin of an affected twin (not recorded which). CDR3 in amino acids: CAWSVRVSGTINEQFF.